The 21 T cell receptor beta chains listed next were all sequenced from one sample in a study of control samples from healthy donors and cancer patients. Only in-frame clones appear in the TCRdb table, and some are missing; sequencing was by immunoSEQ multiplex PCR. This sample has 120,000 or so clones; about 89% occur once, and the top ten carry about 2.7%. Sequenced: blood. The receptors were gathered from a man in his 60s in good health.

This clone was observed a single time. The chain combines TRBV13 with TRBJ1-4; TRBD1 might be the D (6 bases). Trimming pared 1 base from V and 8 bases from J, leaving 17 bases between. CDR3 length: 16 amino acids. Per germline, CDR1 PRHDT and CDR2 FYEKMQ (reference sequence). CDR3 amino acids: CASSLAPLQGTEKLFF. The CDR3 DNA follows: TGTGCCAGCAGCTTAGCCCCCCTTCAGGGGACCGAAAAACTGTTTTTT. Drawing the rest from reference TRBV13 and TRBJ1-4, the complete variable domain is AAGVIQSPRHLIKEKRETATLKCYPIPRHDTVYWYQQGPGQDPQFLISFYEKMQSDKGSIPDRFSAQQFSDYHSELNMSSLELGDSALYFCASSLAPLQGTEKLFFGSGTQLSVL.

The chain is built from TRBV19 and TRBJ1-1; D might be TRBD1 (6 bases). Germline V CDR1 and CDR2: LNHDA, SQIVND (reference sequence). The CDR3 spans 13 residues. V gave up 8 bases and J gave up 2 bases, with 12 bases separating them. DNA of the CDR3: TGTGCCAGTGTTAGGACAGCCAACACTGAAGCTTTCTTT. As protein: CASVRTANTEAFF.

CDR3 region: CASSPQTTGELFF. The CDR3 coding sequence is TGTGCCAGCAGCCCCCAGACCACCGGGGAGCTGTTTTTT. V is TRBV7-3 and J is TRBJ2-2; D remains unclear. CDR1 is SGHTA, CDR2 FQGTGA, per germline. V lost 5 bases, J lost 4 bases, and 8 bases lay in between. This CDR3 has 13 residues.

J is TRBJ1-4 and V is TRBV18, with D perhaps matching TRBD1 (6 bases). V was pared by 5 bases and J by 6 bases, with 19 bases between. Germline CDR1 KGHSH, CDR2 LQKENI. CDR3 size: 16 residues. The CDR3 spells CASSTTSGTLDEKLFF. For the CDR3, the DNA is TGTGCCAGCTCAACGACTTCCGGGACACTGGATGAAAAACTGTTTTTT.

The gene calls are TRBV5-1 and TRBJ1-1, with TRBD1 matching over 8 bases. The CDR3 is 16 residues long. The germline V gene has CDR1 SGHRS and CDR2 YFSETQ. The ends lost 0 bases at V and 1 base at J; junction bases unmatched: 5. CDR3 protein: CASSLEQGVRNTEAFF. The CDR3, as DNA: TGCGCCAGCAGCTTGGAACAGGGGGTGAGGAACACTGAAGCTTTCTTT.

The rearrangement links TRBV18 to TRBJ1-4; no firm D call. CDR3 size: 16 residues. Germline V gene data show CDR1 as KGHSH and CDR2 as LQKENI. Trimming took 0 bases from V and 7 from J, leaving 15 bases between them. This CDR3 reads CASSPPVGQPREKLFF. The DNA for the CDR3 is TGTGCCAGCTCACCACCGGTTGGGCAGCCGCGTGAAAAACTGTTTTTT.

This clone came up a few times. The V call is TRBV7-3, the J call TRBJ1-1; 8 bases align to TRBD1. The ends lost 2 bases at V and 5 bases at J; junction bases unmatched: 4. Germline CDR1 and CDR2: SGHTA and FQGTGA. The CDR3 has 14 amino acids. The CDR3 DNA sequence: TGTGCCAGCAGCTTACAGGGGGCTTTGACTGAAGCTTTCTTT. It is translated as CASSLQGALTEAFF.

The chain couples TRBV7-9 to TRBJ2-1; a possible D gene is TRBD1 (6 bases). The V and J ends lost 4 bases and 3 bases respectively, with 10 bases between them. This CDR3 comprises 14 residues. Germline CDR1 is SEHNR and CDR2 is FQNEAQ (reference sequence). Here the CDR3 DNA reads TGTGCCAGCAGCTACGACAGGCTCTACAATGAGCAGTTCTTC. Translated: CASSYDRLYNEQFF.

This clone was seen a handful of times. The chain uses TRBV13 and TRBJ1-1; D is unclear. Per germline, CDR1 PRHDT and CDR2 FYEKMQ (reference sequence). V lost 5 bases, J lost 5 bases, and 6 bases lay in between. The CDR3 length is 11 residues. The CDR3 reads CASSGETEAFF. CDR3 DNA: TGTGCCAGCAGCGGGGAAACTGAAGCTTTCTTT.

The chain combines TRBV28 with TRBJ2-2; 9 nucleotides match TRBD2. In germline, CDR1 is MDHEN, CDR2 SYDVKM. Trimming at V came to 6 bases and at J to 2 bases, leaving 7 bases not matched to a gene. The CDR3 has 16 residues. The CDR3 region has the DNA TGTGCCAGCAGCCAACGGGGACTAGCCAACACCGGGGAGCTGTTTTTT. This sequence encodes CASSQRGLANTGELFF. Filled out from reference TRBV28 and TRBJ2-2, the complete variable domain reads DVKVTQSSRYLVKRTGEKVFLECVQDMDHENMFWYRQDPGLGLRLIYFSYDVKMKEKGDIPEGYSVSREKKERFSLILESASTNQTSMYLCASSQRGLANTGELFFGEGSRLTVL.

The table lists this clone with a count of one. The J gene is TRBJ2-3, the V gene TRBV5-1, with TRBD1 matching over 12 bases. The CDR3 runs to 19 residues. Losses at the gene ends were 0 bases for V and 1 base for J; bases not matched to a gene: 9. Germline loops: CDR1 SGHRS, CDR2 YFSETQ. The CDR3 sequence is CASSLDGTGGGRRTDTQYF. For the CDR3, the DNA is TGCGCCAGCAGCTTGGACGGGACAGGGGGCGGTCGCCGCACAGATACGCAGTATTTT.

For this clone: The same CDR3 also results from other DNA sequences found in this sample. V and J are TRBV18 and TRBJ2-1, with D unresolved. Germline CDR1 is KGHSH and CDR2 is LQKENI. The ends were cut back, 2 bases at V and 0 bases at J, with 8 bases in the middle. The CDR3 has 15 amino acids. The CDR3 sequence is CASSPGQSSYNEQFF. DNA for the CDR3: TGTGCCAGCTCACCAGGGCAGAGCTCCTACAATGAGCAGTTCTTC.

This clone was counted between two and nine times. The rearrangement uses TRBV5-1 and TRBJ1-5; D gene ambiguous. This CDR3 comprises 14 residues. In germline, CDR1 is SGHRS, CDR2 YFSETQ. V was pared by 4 bases and J by 3 bases, with 11 bases between. The CDR3 spells CASSQDPSNQPQHF. The CDR3 DNA sequence: TGCGCCAGCAGCCAGGACCCTTCCAATCAGCCCCAGCATTTT. The whole variable domain, filled in from reference TRBV5-1 and TRBJ1-5, reads KAGVTQTPRYLIKTRGQQVTLSCSPISGHRSVSWYQQTPGQGLQFLFEYFSETQRNKGNFPGRFSGRQFSNSRSEMNVSTLELGDSALYLCASSQDPSNQPQHFGDGTRLSIL.

The chain is built from TRBV4-2 and TRBJ1-4; the D is unclear. Germline V gene sequence: CDR1 LGHNA, CDR2 YNFKEQ. Trimming took off 1 base at V and 12 bases at J, with 9 bases between the two ends. The CDR3 sequence is 12 residues long. This chain's CDR3 is CASSQGEGELFF. The CDR3 region has the DNA TGTGCCAGCAGCCAAGGAGAGGGCGAACTGTTTTTT.

This chain connects TRBV6-4 to TRBJ1-1; possibly TRBD1 for D (5 bases). Germline V gene sequence: CDR1 MRHNA, CDR2 SNTAGT. CDR3 length equals 13 residues. The ends were cut back, 8 bases at V and 5 bases at J, with 15 bases in the middle. As DNA, the CDR3 is TGTGCCAGCGATCTGGGGGTTACGACTGAAGCTTTCTTT. This encodes CASDLGVTTEAFF.

The CDR3 nucleotides read TGTGCCAGCTCACCCCTACCGTCCGGGTCCGGAAACACCATATATTTT. As protein: CASSPLPSGSGNTIYF. The chain couples TRBV18 to TRBJ1-3; D not certain. Germline V gene lookup returns CDR1 KGHSH and CDR2 LQKENI. Trimming took 3 bases from V and 4 from J, leaving 16 bases between them. The CDR3 length is 16 residues.

The chain combines TRBV3-1 (or the pseudogene TRBV3-2) with TRBJ2-2; 7 nucleotides align to TRBD2. Germline V gene lookup returns CDR1 LGHDT and CDR2 YNNKEL (reference sequence). The CDR3 consists of 14 residues. Trimming at V came to 4 bases and at J to 3 bases, leaving 2 bases not matched to a gene. Here the CDR3 reads CASSLGGDTGELFF. The CDR3 DNA follows: TGTGCCAGCAGCCTGGGAGGGGACACCGGGGAGCTGTTTTTT.

V usage is TRBV28 and J usage is TRBJ2-7; D gene uncertain. V lost 6 bases and J lost 4, with 13 bases in between. The CDR3 runs to 13 residues. Germline-derived CDR1 and CDR2 are MDHEN and SYDVKM. The CDR3 coding sequence is TGTGCCAGCAGCAATGCCCCACTTTACGAGCAGTACTTC. As protein: CASSNAPLYEQYF.

In DNA form, the CDR3 reads TGTGCCAGCAGCCAGGGTGTAGGTGGCTACACCTTC. Amino acids: CASSQGVGGYTF. V and J are TRBV6-5 and TRBJ1-2; a possible D gene is TRBD1 (5 bases). The CDR3 totals 12 residues. Germline V gene data show CDR1 as MNHEY and CDR2 as SVGAGI. Between the trimmed V and J ends, which lost 6 bases and 7 bases, there was a span of 12 bases.

V is TRBV30 and J is TRBJ2-3; tentatively, D is TRBD1 (6 bases). V dropped 5 bases and J dropped 2 bases, with 17 bases sitting between them. The CDR3 extends over 15 amino acids. CDR1 is GTSNPN, CDR2 SVGIG, per germline (reference sequence). CDR3 nucleotides: TGTGCCTGGGAGCTTCCCAGGGGAAACACAGATACGCAGTATTTT. Amino acid sequence: CAWELPRGNTDTQYF.

Concerning this clone itself: The same CDR3 also results from other DNA sequences found in this sample. The chain is built from TRBV3-1 (or the pseudogene TRBV3-2) and TRBJ1-4, with TRBD1 matching over 10 bases. The germline CDR1 and CDR2 sequences are LGHDT and YNNKEL (reference sequence). This CDR3 contains 14 residues. Trimming at V came to 1 base and at J to 7 bases, leaving 0 bases not matched to a gene. The CDR3 region is CASSQGTGGEKLFF. The DNA for the CDR3 is TGTGCCAGCAGCCAAGGGACAGGGGGTGAAAAACTGTTTTTT.